These T cell receptor beta chains were read from a single sample in a study of molecular identifiers for immune sequencing clone quantification. TCRdb reanalysed the PCR reads using MiXCR and keeps one entry per CDR3 protein. This sample carries roughly 50,000 distinct CDR3 sequences, just over 35% of them seen once, and the ten largest clones take about 4.1%. The sample consisted of naive CD8+ T cells from blood, with Jurkat cell RNA spiked in. All receptors come from a human donor in good health. Some libraries in this study had Jurkat cell RNA spiked in. CDR3s include the opening cysteine and the closing phenylalanine or tryptophan. Each record gives: CDR3 length, clone size, D gene, V gene, J gene, CDR3 DNA, CDR3 protein. A D gene is named only where the DNA matches it firmly. Where a row states a size, it is once, few, many or the class of an expanded clone; other rows omit it.

len: 16
abundance: .
d_gene: .
v_gene: TRBV7-8
j_gene: TRBJ2-3
CDR3nt: TGTGCCAGCAGAACCTATGCCTGGGGAAGCATCGATACGCAGTATTTT
CDR3aa: CASRTYAWGSIDTQYF

len: 18
abundance: few
d_gene: TRBD2
v_gene: TRBV9
j_gene: TRBJ2-2
CDR3nt: TGTGCCAGCGAGGGGGGCCTAGCGGGAGGATTAAACACCGGGGAGCTGTTTTTT
CDR3aa: CASEGGLAGGLNTGELFF

len: 13
abundance: .
d_gene: .
v_gene: TRBV3-1
j_gene: TRBJ1-1
CDR3nt: TGTGCCAGCCGGGACCTGATGAACACTGAAGCTTTCTTT
CDR3aa: CASRDLMNTEAFF

len: 15
abundance: many
d_gene: TRBD1
v_gene: TRBV28
j_gene: TRBJ1-1
CDR3nt: TGTGCCAGCAGTTCCCCGGACAGGGTTGGCACTGAAGCTTTCTTT
CDR3aa: CASSSPDRVGTEAFF

len: 15
abundance: .
d_gene: TRBD1
v_gene: TRBV10-3
j_gene: TRBJ1-2
CDR3nt: TGTGCCATAGGACAGGGTAGCCCCCGGACCTATGGCTACACCTTC
CDR3aa: CAIGQGSPRTYGYTF

len: 13
abundance: many
d_gene: .
v_gene: TRBV7-3
j_gene: TRBJ2-3
CDR3nt: TGTGCCAGCAGCGAAGGATGGGCAGATACGCAGTATTTT
CDR3aa: CASSEGWADTQYF

len: 16
abundance: .
d_gene: TRBD1
v_gene: TRBV7-6
j_gene: TRBJ1-4
CDR3nt: TGTGCCAGCAGCATAGAGGCAGGGGGAACGCATGAAAAACTGTTTTTT
CDR3aa: CASSIEAGGTHEKLFF

len: 13
abundance: few
d_gene: .
v_gene: TRBV19
j_gene: TRBJ1-1
CDR3nt: TGTGCCAGCCTAGGCGGGGTCTACACTGAAGCTTTCTTT
CDR3aa: CASLGGVYTEAFF

len: 15
abundance: medium-sized
d_gene: TRBD1
v_gene: TRBV27
j_gene: TRBJ1-2
CDR3nt: TGTGCCAGCAGTTTTTCTCAGGGGGCGTTTTATGGCTACACCTTC
CDR3aa: CASSFSQGAFYGYTF

len: 14
abundance: .
d_gene: .
v_gene: TRBV4-3
j_gene: TRBJ1-3
CDR3nt: TGCGCCAGCAGCCAGACGAGCTCTGGAAACACCATATATTTT
CDR3aa: CASSQTSSGNTIYF

len: 13
abundance: .
d_gene: TRBD2
v_gene: TRBV29-1
j_gene: TRBJ2-7
CDR3nt: TGCAGCGTCACTAGCGGGAGCTCCTACGAGCAGTACTTC
CDR3aa: CSVTSGSSYEQYF

len: 15
abundance: .
d_gene: .
v_gene: TRBV7-6
j_gene: TRBJ2-1
CDR3nt: TGTGCCTGCAGCTTAGGGCTAGCCGGCGGCAATGAGCAGTTCTTC
CDR3aa: CACSLGLAGGNEQFF

len: 15
abundance: .
d_gene: .
v_gene: TRBV7-8
j_gene: TRBJ2-3
CDR3nt: TGTGCCAGCAGCTTATCTGCGGGAACCACAGATACGCAGTATTTT
CDR3aa: CASSLSAGTTDTQYF

len: 16
abundance: many
d_gene: TRBD1
v_gene: TRBV12-3/TRBV12-4
j_gene: TRBJ2-2
CDR3nt: TGTGCCAGCAGTTTAATGGGACAGGGAGTCACCGGGGAGCTGTTTTTT
CDR3aa: CASSLMGQGVTGELFF

len: 11
abundance: .
d_gene: .
v_gene: TRBV20-1
j_gene: TRBJ2-7
CDR3nt: TGCAGTGCTAGCCCGGGGAGGGAGCAGTACTTC
CDR3aa: CSASPGREQYF

len: 13
abundance: .
d_gene: .
v_gene: TRBV27
j_gene: TRBJ2-3
CDR3nt: TGTGCCAGCAGTTTTCTCAGCCCAGATACGCTGTATTTT
CDR3aa: CASSFLSPDTLYF

len: 12
abundance: .
d_gene: .
v_gene: TRBV27
j_gene: TRBJ2-7
CDR3nt: TGTGCCAGCAGATCAAGAACCTACGAGCAGTACTTC
CDR3aa: CASRSRTYEQYF

len: 16
abundance: once
d_gene: .
v_gene: TRBV27
j_gene: TRBJ2-7
CDR3nt: TGTGCCAGCAGCCCCGAAGACCAATTCCCCTCCTACGAGCCGTACTTC
CDR3aa: CASSPEDQFPSYEPYF

len: 13
abundance: many
d_gene: TRBD2
v_gene: TRBV5-4
j_gene: TRBJ2-7
CDR3nt: TGTGCCAGCAGCCCCGGGACTACCTACGAGCAGTACTTC
CDR3aa: CASSPGTTYEQYF

len: 11
abundance: .
d_gene: .
v_gene: TRBV7-9
j_gene: TRBJ2-5
CDR3nt: TGTGCCAGCAGCTATGGTCCCACCCAGTACTTC
CDR3aa: CASSYGPTQYF

len: 14
abundance: .
d_gene: TRBD2
v_gene: TRBV29-1
j_gene: TRBJ2-1
CDR3nt: TGCAGCGTTGAAGGGACTAGTTCCTACAATGAGCAGTCCTTC
CDR3aa: CSVEGTSSYNEQSF

len: 14
abundance: many
d_gene: TRBD1
v_gene: TRBV20-1
j_gene: TRBJ2-7
CDR3nt: TGCAGTGCTAGAGATCACAGGGGGTGGCGCGAGCAGTACTTC
CDR3aa: CSARDHRGWREQYF

len: 15
abundance: few
d_gene: TRBD1
v_gene: TRBV19
j_gene: TRBJ2-2
CDR3nt: TGTGCCAGTCTCCAGGGGGTAAGGAACACCGGGGAGCTGTTTTTT
CDR3aa: CASLQGVRNTGELFF